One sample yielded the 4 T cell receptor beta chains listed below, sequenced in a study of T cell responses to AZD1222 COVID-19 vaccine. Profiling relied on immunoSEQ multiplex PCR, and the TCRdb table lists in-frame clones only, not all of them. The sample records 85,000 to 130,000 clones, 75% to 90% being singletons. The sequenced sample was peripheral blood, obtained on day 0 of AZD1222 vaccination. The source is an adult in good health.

The CDR3 is CASSNTGSPYGYTF. The CDR3 DNA reads TGTGCCAGTAGTAATACCGGGAGCCCTTATGGCTACACCTTC. This rearrangement joins TRBV19 to TRBJ1-2; D remains ambiguous. The CDR3 loop spans 14 amino acids. Germline-derived CDR1 and CDR2 are LNHDA and SQIVND (reference sequence). Between the trimmed V and J ends, which lost 4 bases and 5 bases, there was a span of 14 bases. The whole variable domain, remainder taken from reference TRBV19 and TRBJ1-2, is DGGITQSPKYLFRKEGQNVTLSCEQNLNHDAMYWYRQDPGQGLRLIYYSQIVNDFQKGDIAEGYSVSREKKESFPLTVTSAQKNPTAFYLCASSNTGSPYGYTFGSGTRLTVV.

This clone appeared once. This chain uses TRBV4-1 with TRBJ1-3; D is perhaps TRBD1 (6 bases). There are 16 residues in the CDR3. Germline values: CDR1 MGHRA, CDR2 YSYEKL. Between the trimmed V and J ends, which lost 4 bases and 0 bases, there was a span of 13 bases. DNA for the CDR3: TGCGCCAGCAGCCCAAGGGGGGGCCGCTCTGGAAACACCATATATTTT. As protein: CASSPRGGRSGNTIYF.

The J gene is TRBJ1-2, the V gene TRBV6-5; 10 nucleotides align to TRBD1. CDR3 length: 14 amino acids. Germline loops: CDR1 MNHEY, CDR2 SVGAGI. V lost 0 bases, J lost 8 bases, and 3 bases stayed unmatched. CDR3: CASSYSGQGSGYTF. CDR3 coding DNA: TGTGCCAGCAGTTACTCGGGACAGGGGAGCGGCTACACCTTC.

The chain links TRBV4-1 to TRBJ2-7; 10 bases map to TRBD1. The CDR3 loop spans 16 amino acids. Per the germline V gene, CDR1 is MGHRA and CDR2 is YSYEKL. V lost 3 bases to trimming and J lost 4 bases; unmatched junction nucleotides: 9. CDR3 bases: TGCGCCAGCAGCCAGGGTGGGACAGGGGTCGGGTACGAGCAGTACTTC. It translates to CASSQGGTGVGYEQYF.